This T cell receptor (beta chain) is drawn from a study of OX40 agonist ivuxolimab in advanced cancers. At the level of the whole study: Ivuxolimab, which targeted the costimulatory receptor OX40 (CD134), was an agonistic, fully human IgG2 monoclonal antibody. Of the 50 to 55 dose-escalation patients, hepatocellular carcinoma was present in around 20, melanoma in approximately 15, renal cell carcinoma in 9 and head and neck cancer in 9. In the dose-escalation cohort, nearly 85% of patients were male, and the mean age was around 60 years with a range of about 23 to 79. Intravenous ivuxolimab was administered to patients every 2 weeks at six dose levels: 0.01, 0.1, 0.3, 1.5, 3 and 10 mg/kg. Prior anti-PD-1, anti-PD-L1 or anti-CTLA-4 therapy was permitted, and 40% of dose-escalation patients had received checkpoint inhibitors. Partial responses occurred in three dose-escalation patients, of whom one had hepatocellular carcinoma and two had cutaneous melanoma. The point of sequencing TCRbeta in the periphery was to test whether ivuxolimab changed TCR sequence diversity and drove clonal T-cell expansion. The paper covers the monotherapy dose-escalation part of the phase I ivuxolimab trial, which included N ≈ 50 patients. What the study reported, not specific to this receptor: In the 0.1-3.0 mg/kg groups, partial responders were among the patients with the lowest normalized peripheral clonal expansion, particularly in CD8+ T cells. The antigen specificity of the clonally expanded peripheral T cells was not determined. After ivuxolimab, CD8+ T cells had more expanded clones than CD4+ T cells on average. At doses of 0.1 to 3.0 mg/kg, clonal expansion of both CD4+ and CD8+ T cells in blood was seen between baseline and week 6. Low levels of normalized T-cell clonal expansion were also seen in some patients who did not respond.

For sequencing of the TCRbeta CDR3 region, genomic DNA was extracted from the sorted cells. The immunoSEQ Assay was used for sequencing of TCRbeta CDR3 regions. Sourced from immuneACCESS, this table was stored by TCRdb with only in-frame sequences that have V and J called. A share of the clones is absent; for the studies checked, an unresolved V gene accounts for under half, and the remainder has no known explanation. Present in this sample are some 82,000 clones, around 88% of which were seen just once. The biggest ten clones account for less than 0.85% of the sample. The trial excluded patients who had a history of autoimmune disease or who were on systemic immunosuppression. Peripheral blood for TCR sequencing was collected from all dose cohorts at baseline, on cycle 4 day 1, and on cycle 7 day 1. The samples were drawn from a first-in-human, open-label, multicenter phase I dose-escalation trial of ivuxolimab. The trial enrolled adults with locally advanced or metastatic head and neck squamous cell, hepatocellular, melanoma or renal cell carcinoma. Before TCR sequencing, CD4+ T cells and CD8+ T cells were sorted from peripheral blood as separate populations.

The CDR3 holds 16 amino acids from the cysteine to the phenylalanine. The entry retains the CDR3 DNA only, 48 bases that are in frame from base 1. In regard to this clone: What antigen it recognizes has not been identified. No base quality values were provided; no much bigger clone lies one nucleotide off.

The input for sequencing was CD4+ or CD8+ T cells sorted from blood, taken in a trial of the OX40 agonist ivuxolimab. This sequence originates from an adult with an advanced solid tumor such as melanoma, head and neck, liver or kidney cancer. The sequence joins TRBV21-1 to TRBJ2-7; the table assigns TRBD1, which was not confirmed against the DNA. TRBV21-1 is an annotated pseudogene. This receptor has the CDR3 CASSKVEQGDVYEQYF. The nucleotide sequence reads TGTGCCAGCAGCAAAGTCGAGCAGGGTGACGTCTACGAGCAGTACTTC.